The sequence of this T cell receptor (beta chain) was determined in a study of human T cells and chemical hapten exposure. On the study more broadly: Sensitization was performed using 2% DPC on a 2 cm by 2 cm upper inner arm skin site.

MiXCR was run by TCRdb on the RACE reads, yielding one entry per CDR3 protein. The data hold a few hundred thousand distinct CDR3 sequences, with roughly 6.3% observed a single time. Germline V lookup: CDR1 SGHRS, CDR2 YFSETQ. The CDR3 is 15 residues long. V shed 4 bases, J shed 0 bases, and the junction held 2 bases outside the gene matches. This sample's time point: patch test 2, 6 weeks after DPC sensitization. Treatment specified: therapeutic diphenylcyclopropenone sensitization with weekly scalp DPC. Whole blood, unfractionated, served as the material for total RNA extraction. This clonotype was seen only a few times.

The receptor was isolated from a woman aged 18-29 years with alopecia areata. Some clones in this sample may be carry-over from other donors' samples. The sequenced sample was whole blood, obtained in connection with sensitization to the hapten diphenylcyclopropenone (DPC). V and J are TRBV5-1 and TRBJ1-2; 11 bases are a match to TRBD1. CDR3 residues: CASSRDRGSNYGYTF. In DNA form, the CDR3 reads TGCGCCAGCAGCCGGGACAGGGGGTCTAACTATGGCTACACCTTC.